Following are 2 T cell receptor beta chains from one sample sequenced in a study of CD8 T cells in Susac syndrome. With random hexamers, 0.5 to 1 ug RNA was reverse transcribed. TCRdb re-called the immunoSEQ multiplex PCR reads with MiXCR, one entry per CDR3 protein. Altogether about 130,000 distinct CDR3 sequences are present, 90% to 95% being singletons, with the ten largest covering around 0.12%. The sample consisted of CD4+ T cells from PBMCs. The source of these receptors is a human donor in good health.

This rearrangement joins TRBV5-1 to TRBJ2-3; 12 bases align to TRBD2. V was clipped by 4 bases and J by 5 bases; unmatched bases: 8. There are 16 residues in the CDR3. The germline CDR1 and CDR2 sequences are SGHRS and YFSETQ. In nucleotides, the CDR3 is TGCGCCAGCAGCCAGACTAGCGGGAGCGGGATAGATACGCAGTATTTT. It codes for CASSQTSGSGIDTQYF.

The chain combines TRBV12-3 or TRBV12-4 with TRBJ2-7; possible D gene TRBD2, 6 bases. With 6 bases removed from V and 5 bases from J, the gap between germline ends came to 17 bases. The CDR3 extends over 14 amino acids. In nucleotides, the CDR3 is TGTGCCAGCAGACGAGCAGGAGGGGCCAACGAGCAGTACTTC. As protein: CASRRAGGANEQYF.